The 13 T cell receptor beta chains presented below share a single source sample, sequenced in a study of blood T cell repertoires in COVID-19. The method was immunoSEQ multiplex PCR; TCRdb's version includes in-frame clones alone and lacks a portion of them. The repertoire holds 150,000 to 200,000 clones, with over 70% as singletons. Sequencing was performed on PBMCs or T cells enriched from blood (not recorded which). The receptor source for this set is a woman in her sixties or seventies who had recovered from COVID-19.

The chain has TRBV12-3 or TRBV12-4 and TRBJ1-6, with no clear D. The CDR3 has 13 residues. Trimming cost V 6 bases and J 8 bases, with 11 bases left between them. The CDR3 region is CASRGIGDSPLHF. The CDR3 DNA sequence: TGTGCCAGCAGAGGGATCGGGGATTCACCCCTCCACTTT.

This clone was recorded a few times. Here the CDR3 DNA reads TGTGCCAGCAGTCCAACTCAGGGGTACTATGGCTACACCTTC. Translation: CASSPTQGYYGYTF. This chain uses TRBV6-5 with TRBJ1-2, with TRBD1 as a possible D gene (6 bases). From germline, CDR1 is MNHEY and CDR2 SVGAGI. Between the trimmed V and J ends, which lost 5 bases and 3 bases, there was a span of 13 bases. The CDR3 length is 14 residues.

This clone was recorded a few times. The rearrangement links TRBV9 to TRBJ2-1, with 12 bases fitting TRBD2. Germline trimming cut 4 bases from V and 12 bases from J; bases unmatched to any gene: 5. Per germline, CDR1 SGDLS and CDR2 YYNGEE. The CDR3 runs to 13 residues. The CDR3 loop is CASSPRTSGMQFF. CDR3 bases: TGTGCCAGCAGCCCACGGACTAGCGGGATGCAGTTCTTC.

The CDR3, as DNA: TGTGCCAGCAGAGACTACTACGAGCAGTACTTC. Its protein is CASRDYYEQYF. The rearrangement joins TRBV6-5 to TRBJ2-7, with a possible D match to TRBD2 (5 bases). The V gene lost 6 bases and the J gene lost 3 bases, with 6 bases spanning the gap. Germline CDR1 MNHEY, CDR2 SVGAGI. This CDR3 is built from 11 residues.

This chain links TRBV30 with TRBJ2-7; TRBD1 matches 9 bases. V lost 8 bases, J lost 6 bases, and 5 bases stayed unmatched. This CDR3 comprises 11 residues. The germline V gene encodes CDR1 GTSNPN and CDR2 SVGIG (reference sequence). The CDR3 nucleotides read TGTGCCCTCGGGACAGGGACCGAGCAGTACTTC. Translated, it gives CALGTGTEQYF.

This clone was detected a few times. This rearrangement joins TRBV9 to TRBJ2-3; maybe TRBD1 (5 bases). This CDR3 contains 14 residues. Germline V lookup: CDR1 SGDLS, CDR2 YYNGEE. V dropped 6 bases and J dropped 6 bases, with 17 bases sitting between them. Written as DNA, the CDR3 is TGTGCCAGCAACGGGCCAGGGCATTCGGATACGCAGTATTTT. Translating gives CASNGPGHSDTQYF.

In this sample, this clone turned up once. CDR3 loop: CASSLVSGGANTEAFF. The CDR3, as DNA: TGTGCCAGCAGCTTAGTATCTGGGGGGGCCAACACTGAAGCTTTCTTT. V gene TRBV11-2 combines with J gene TRBJ1-1; tentative D call: TRBD1 (6 bases). Trimming stripped 1 base from V and 2 bases from J, with 14 bases between. The germline gives CDR1 SGHAT, CDR2 FQNNGV. This CDR3 is 16 amino acids long.

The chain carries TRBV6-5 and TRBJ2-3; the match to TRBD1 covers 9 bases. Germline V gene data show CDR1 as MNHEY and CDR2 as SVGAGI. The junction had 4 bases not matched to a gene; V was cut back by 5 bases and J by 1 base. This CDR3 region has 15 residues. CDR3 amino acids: CASSIRTGGTDTQYF. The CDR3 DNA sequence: TGTGCCAGCAGTATCCGGACAGGGGGCACAGATACGCAGTATTTT.

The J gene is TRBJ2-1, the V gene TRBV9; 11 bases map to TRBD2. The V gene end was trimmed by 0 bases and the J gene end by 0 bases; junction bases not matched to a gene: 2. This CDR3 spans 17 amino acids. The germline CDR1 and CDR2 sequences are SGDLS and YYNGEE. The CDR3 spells CASSVVGLAVSYNEQFF. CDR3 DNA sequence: TGTGCCAGCAGCGTAGTGGGACTAGCGGTCTCCTACAATGAGCAGTTCTTC. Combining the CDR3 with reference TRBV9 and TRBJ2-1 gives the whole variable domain DSGVTQTPKHLITATGQRVTLRCSPRSGDLSVYWYQQSLDQGLQFLIQYYNGEERAKGNILERFSAQQFPDLHSELNLSSLELGDSALYFCASSVVGLAVSYNEQFFGPGTRLTVL.

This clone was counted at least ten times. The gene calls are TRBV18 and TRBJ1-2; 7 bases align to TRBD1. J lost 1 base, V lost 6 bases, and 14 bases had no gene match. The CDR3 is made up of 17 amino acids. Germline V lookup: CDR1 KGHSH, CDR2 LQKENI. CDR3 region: CASSPTGQPESNYGYTF. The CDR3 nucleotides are TGTGCCAGCTCGCCTACGGGACAGCCAGAGAGTAACTATGGCTACACCTTC.

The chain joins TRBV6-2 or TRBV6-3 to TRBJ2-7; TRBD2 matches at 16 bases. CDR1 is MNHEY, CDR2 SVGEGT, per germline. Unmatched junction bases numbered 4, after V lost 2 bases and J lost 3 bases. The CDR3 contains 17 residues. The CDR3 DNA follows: TGTGCCAGCAGTTACCCGGGACTAGCGGGAGGGCTCTACGAGCAGTACTTC. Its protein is CASSYPGLAGGLYEQYF.

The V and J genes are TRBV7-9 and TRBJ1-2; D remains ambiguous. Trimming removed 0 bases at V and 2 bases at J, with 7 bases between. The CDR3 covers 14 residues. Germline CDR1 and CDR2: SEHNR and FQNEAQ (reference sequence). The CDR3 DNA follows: TGTGCCAGCAGCTTAGCGGGGAGCAACTATGGCTACACCTTC. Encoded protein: CASSLAGSNYGYTF.

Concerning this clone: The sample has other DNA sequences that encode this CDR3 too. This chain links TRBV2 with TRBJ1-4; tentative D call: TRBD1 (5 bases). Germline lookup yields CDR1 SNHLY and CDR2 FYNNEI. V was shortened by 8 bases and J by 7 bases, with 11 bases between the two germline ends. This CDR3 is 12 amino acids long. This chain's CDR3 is CASSQGGEKLFF. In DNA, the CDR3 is TGTGCCAGCTCTCAGGGAGGTGAAAAACTGTTTTTT. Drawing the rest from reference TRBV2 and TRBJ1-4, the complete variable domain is EPEVTQTPSHQVTQMGQEVILRCVPISNHLYFYWYRQILGQKVEFLVSFYNNEISEKSEIFDDQFSVERPDGSNFTLKIRSTKLEDSAMYFCASSQGGEKLFFGSGTQLSVL.